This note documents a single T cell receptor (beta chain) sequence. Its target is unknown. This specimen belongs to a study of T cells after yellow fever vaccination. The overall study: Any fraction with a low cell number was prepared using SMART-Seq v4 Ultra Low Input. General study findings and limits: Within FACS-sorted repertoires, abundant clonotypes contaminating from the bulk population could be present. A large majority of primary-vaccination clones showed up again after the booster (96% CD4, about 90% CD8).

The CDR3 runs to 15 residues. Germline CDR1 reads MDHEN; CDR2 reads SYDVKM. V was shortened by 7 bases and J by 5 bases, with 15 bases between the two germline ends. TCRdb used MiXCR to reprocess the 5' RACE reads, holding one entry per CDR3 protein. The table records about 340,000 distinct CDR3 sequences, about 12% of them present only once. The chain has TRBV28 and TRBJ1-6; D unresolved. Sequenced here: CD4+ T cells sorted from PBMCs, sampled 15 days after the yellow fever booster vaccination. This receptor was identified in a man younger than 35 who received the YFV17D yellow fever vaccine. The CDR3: CASNDPRGNNSPLHF. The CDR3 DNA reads TGTGCCAGCAACGATCCTCGGGGAAATAATTCACCCCTCCACTTT.